This is a list of T cell receptor beta chains from one sample in a study of chemoradiotherapy in HPV16-positive cancers. TCRdb keeps only in-frame clones here, not all; method: immunoSEQ multiplex PCR. Of fewer than 25,000 clones in the sample, 92% were seen once. The sequencing here drew on blood, taken from a patient who underwent chemoradiotherapy. These TCRs come from a human donor with HPV-associated anogenital cancer. Both conserved end residues are part of each CDR3. A D gene is named only where the DNA matches it firmly. Size tells how often a clone was seen (once, few, many) or the class of an expanded clone, and some rows leave it out.

abundance,v_gene,d_gene,j_gene,CDR3nt,CDR3aa
NA,TRBV9,NA,TRBJ2-1,TGTGCCAGCAGCGTAGCTACAGGAGTAACCTACAATGAGCAGTTCTTC,CASSVATGVTYNEQFF
NA,TRBV13,NA,TRBJ2-7,TGTGCCAGCAGCTTGGGTGGTTACGAGCAGTACTTC,CASSLGGYEQYF
NA,TRBV27,NA,TRBJ2-3,TGTGCCAGCAGTTTAGGTCGAGGTGGCACAGATACGCAGTATTTT,CASSLGRGGTDTQYF
NA,TRBV19,NA,TRBJ2-1,TGTGCCAGTAGTATTCTGGCCTCACATGAGCAGTTCTTC,CASSILASHEQFF
NA,TRBV7-6,TRBD1,TRBJ2-7,TGTGCCAGCAGCATAGAACAGGGGTTCACCTACGAGCAGTACTTC,CASSIEQGFTYEQYF
NA,TRBV5-1,NA,TRBJ1-2,TGCGCCAGCAGCTTGGGGGACATCTCTAACTATGGCTACACCTTC,CASSLGDISNYGYTF
NA,TRBV18,NA,TRBJ2-7,TGTGCCAGCTCAACTGGACAGTCCTACGAGCAGTACTTC,CASSTGQSYEQYF
once,TRBV7-8,TRBD1,TRBJ2-7,TGTGCCAGCACCCCCGGGACAGGGAAAACGGAGCAGTACTTC,CASTPGTGKTEQYF
NA,TRBV7-8,NA,TRBJ2-1,TGTGCCAGCAGCTTAGTCGGGGGACCCCTCGGTGAGCAGTTCTTC,CASSLVGGPLGEQFF
NA,TRBV19,NA,TRBJ1-1,TGTGCCAGTAGTATTTTTGGTGAAGCTTTCTTT,CASSIFGEAFF
NA,TRBV19,NA,TRBJ2-6,TGTGCCAGTAGCTCGTGGGCCAACGTCCTGACTTTC,CASSSWANVLTF
NA,TRBV5-6,NA,TRBJ2-7,TGTGCCAGCAGCTTAAGAGGGAACTCCTACGAGCAGTACTTC,CASSLRGNSYEQYF
NA,TRBV28,NA,TRBJ2-7,TGTGCCAGCAGTTTAGGGGGGACAACGATCTACGAGCAGTACTTC,CASSLGGTTIYEQYF
few,TRBV28,NA,TRBJ2-7,TGTGCCAGCAGTTTAGTGACAAGCTCCTACGAGCAGTACTTC,CASSLVTSSYEQYF
NA,TRBV7-9,NA,TRBJ2-7,TGTGCCAGCAGCCCTCGAAACGAGCAGTACTTC,CASSPRNEQYF
NA,TRBV5-4,NA,TRBJ2-2,TGTGCCAGCAGCTTACGCGCCACCGGGGAGCTGTTTTTT,CASSLRATGELFF
NA,TRBV7-9,NA,TRBJ1-5,TGTGCCAGCAGCTTAGACAAGACAGGAGTTAGCAATCAGCCCCAGCATTTT,CASSLDKTGVSNQPQHF
NA,TRBV6-5,NA,TRBJ2-1,TGTGCCAGCAGTTACACGACAACATACAATGAGCAGTTCTTC,CASSYTTTYNEQFF
NA,TRBV5-4,TRBD2,TRBJ2-3,TGTGCCAGCAGCTTGGGTTTGCTAGCGGGGGGCTCCACAGATACGCAGTATTTT,CASSLGLLAGGSTDTQYF
NA,TRBV4-1,NA,TRBJ1-2,TGCGCCAGCAGCCAAGTTCCGGGACACCAAGTCTATGGGGATGGCTACACCTTC,CASSQVPGHQVYGDGYTF
NA,TRBV6-5,TRBD2,TRBJ2-1,TGTGCCAGCAGTTACGAACGGGGGGAGGATGAGCAGTTCTTC,CASSYERGEDEQFF
NA,TRBV11-2,TRBD1,TRBJ1-2,TGTGCCAGCAGCCCCGCCAGACAGGGGATCCGTTATGGCTACACCTTC,CASSPARQGIRYGYTF
NA,TRBV2,TRBD1,TRBJ2-7,TGTGCCAGCGGCCGGGACAGGGACTACGAGCAGTACTTC,CASGRDRDYEQYF
NA,TRBV29-1,TRBD1,TRBJ1-2,TGCAGCGTTCCAATCGGGACAGGGGGGCTATATGGCTACACCTTC,CSVPIGTGGLYGYTF
NA,TRBV14,NA,TRBJ1-2,TGTGCCAGCAGCCATGGGGGTCCAGCTAACTATGGCTACACCTTC,CASSHGGPANYGYTF
NA,TRBV28,NA,TRBJ1-5,TGTGCCAGCAGTTTAGGAACCGGGGCAGGGTACAGTCAGCCCCAGCATTTT,CASSLGTGAGYSQPQHF
few,TRBV5-1,TRBD1,TRBJ2-7,TGCGCCAGCAGCCCCAGGACAGGGGGCCGCTACGAGCAGTACTTC,CASSPRTGGRYEQYF
NA,TRBV4-3,TRBD1,TRBJ1-1,TGCGCCAGCAGCCAAGGGCGGGACAGGGGGCGAAGGAACACTGAAGCTTTCTTT,CASSQGRDRGRRNTEAFF
NA,TRBV9,NA,TRBJ2-2,TGTGCCAGCAGCGTAGAGTGGCGGCGGGAGCTGTTTTTT,CASSVEWRRELFF